The next 23 T cell receptor beta chains were all read from a single sample in a study of blood T cell repertoires in COVID-19. Profiling relied on immunoSEQ multiplex PCR, and the TCRdb table lists in-frame clones only, not all of them. This sample has 200,000 to 300,000 clones, with about 88% found just once. The sequencing input was peripheral blood. Source of these receptors: a man between 25 and 39 years old with active or convalescent COVID-19.

This rearrangement joins TRBV5-6 to TRBJ2-7, with a possible D match to TRBD1 (6 bases). Germline V gene data show CDR1 as SGHDT and CDR2 as YYEEEE. V lost 4 bases and J lost 2, with 22 bases in between. The CDR3 totals 17 residues. As DNA, the CDR3 is TGTGCCAGCAGCGGTTGGGTCACAGGGACATCGGCCTACGAGCAGTACTTC. Amino acids: CASSGWVTGTSAYEQYF.

In this sample, this clone turned up a few times. The chain combines TRBV5-4 with TRBJ1-3, with no clear D. The CDR3 covers 13 residues. CDR1 is SGHNT, CDR2 YYREEE, per germline (reference sequence). V shed 2 bases and J shed 0 bases, with 3 bases lying between them. CDR3 region: CASSFSSGNTIYF. As DNA, the CDR3 is TGTGCCAGCAGCTTCAGCTCTGGAAACACCATATATTTT.

The chain employs TRBV6-5 and TRBJ2-7; 12 bases line up with TRBD1. This CDR3 comprises 15 residues. Unmatched junction bases numbered 6, after V lost 6 bases and J lost 3 bases. Germline loops: CDR1 MNHEY, CDR2 SVGAGI. The CDR3 DNA follows: TGTGCCAGCAGATTGGGGACAGGGGGCTACTACGAGCAGTACTTC. This gives the protein CASRLGTGGYYEQYF.

The chain employs TRBV15 and TRBJ2-7; 11 positions agree with TRBD1. Per the germline V gene, CDR1 is LNHNV and CDR2 is YYDKDF (reference sequence). With V trimmed by 0 bases and J by 5 bases, 3 bases remained unmatched. CDR3 length: 15 amino acids. CDR3 nucleotides: TGTGCCACCAGCAGAGACGGACAGGGGGCCAACGAGCAGTACTTC. This sequence encodes CATSRDGQGANEQYF. Full variable domain (missing parts from reference TRBV15 and TRBJ2-7): DAMVIQNPRYQVTQFGKPVTLSCSQTLNHNVMYWYQQKSSQAPKLLFHYYDKDFNNEADTPDNFQSRRPNTSFCFLDIRSPGLGDTAMYLCATSRDGQGANEQYFGPGTRLTVT.

The rearrangement uses TRBV2 and TRBJ1-2; a weak D match, TRBD1 (6 bases). Trimming shortened V by 9 bases and J by 2 bases, and 16 bases separated the two germline ends. This CDR3 spans 14 amino acids. Germline V gene lookup returns CDR1 SNHLY and CDR2 FYNNEI. Here the CDR3 DNA reads TGTGCCAGGGCCGGGACAAGTACAAACTATGGCTACACCTTC. Its translation: CARAGTSTNYGYTF.

The J gene is TRBJ1-2, the V gene TRBV18; 7 bases line up with TRBD1. V was pared by 7 bases and J by 8 bases, with 7 bases of the junction left unmatched. The CDR3 has 12 amino acids. Germline CDR1 is KGHSH and CDR2 is LQKENI. CDR3 loop: CASYRTGQGYTF. As DNA, the CDR3 is TGTGCCAGCTATCGGACAGGACAAGGCTACACCTTC.

The CDR3 DNA reads as TGTGCCAGTACTAGCGGGGGGGCCCCCGCCGGGGAGCTGTTTTTT. Amino acid sequence: CASTSGGAPAGELFF. V and J are TRBV6-5 and TRBJ2-2; the match to TRBD2 covers 13 bases. This CDR3 comprises 15 residues. The V gene's germline CDR1 is MNHEY and CDR2 SVGAGI. The V and J ends lost 9 bases and 6 bases, in that order; junction bases with no gene match: 7.

V and J are TRBV11-2 and TRBJ1-5; TRBD1 matches at 7 bases. J lost 2 bases, V lost 5 bases, and 9 bases had no gene match. Germline CDR1 reads SGHAT; CDR2 reads FQNNGV. This CDR3 has 16 amino acids. CDR3 loop: CASSPQGRIGNQPQHF. Written as DNA, the CDR3 is TGTGCCAGCAGCCCACAGGGGAGAATTGGCAATCAGCCCCAGCATTTT.

CDR3: CASSVRLGSQETQYF. The CDR3 DNA is TGTGCCAGTAGTGTTAGACTAGGCTCACAAGAGACCCAGTACTTC. The chain is built from TRBV19 and TRBJ2-5, with a tentative D call TRBD2 (6 bases). V dropped 5 bases and J dropped 2 bases, with 15 bases sitting between them. From germline, CDR1 is LNHDA and CDR2 SQIVND (reference sequence). The CDR3 runs 15 residues.

This clone has a single count. The gene calls are TRBV19 and TRBJ2-3, with 11 bases fitting TRBD1. V shed 6 bases, J shed 4 bases, and the junction held 6 bases outside the gene matches. Germline V gene sequence: CDR1 LNHDA, CDR2 SQIVND (reference sequence). The CDR3 loop spans 15 amino acids. Here the CDR3 reads CASREDRGHADTQYF. The CDR3 nucleotides are TGTGCCAGTAGGGAGGACAGGGGGCACGCAGATACGCAGTATTTT.

The chain combines TRBV6-5 with TRBJ1-2, with a tentative D call TRBD1 (6 bases). V was cut by 10 bases and J by 5 bases, with 17 bases left in between. CDR1 and CDR2 from the germline V gene are MNHEY and SVGAGI. The length of the CDR3 is 13 residues. The CDR3 is CATSRDRRYGYTF. The DNA of the CDR3 is TGTGCCACTTCGAGAGACAGGCGTTATGGCTACACCTTC.

This chain connects TRBV6-6 to TRBJ2-2, with a tentative D call TRBD1 (6 bases). V lost 6 bases and J 4 bases, leaving 12 bases between the germline ends. The CDR3 spans 14 residues. The germline CDR1 and CDR2 sequences are MNHNY and SVGAGI (reference sequence). CDR3 amino acids: CASRLTGSTGELFF. The CDR3 DNA sequence: TGTGCCAGCAGGCTAACAGGGAGCACCGGGGAGCTGTTTTTT.

V gene TRBV2 combines with J gene TRBJ1-5; TRBD1 is a possible D gene (5 bases). Germline V CDR1 and CDR2: SNHLY, FYNNEI. The CDR3 sequence is 14 residues long. Trimming shortened V by 6 bases and J by 6 bases, and 15 bases separated the two germline ends. CDR3 DNA: TGTGCCAGCAGCTTTAGACAGACGAGTCAGCCCCAGCATTTT. As protein: CASSFRQTSQPQHF.

The DNA of the CDR3 is TGCGCCAGCAGCTTGGTGTCTAGCGGGGGTCCGCAGTTCTTC. Its protein product is CASSLVSSGGPQFF. This rearrangement joins TRBV5-1 to TRBJ2-1, with 10 bases fitting TRBD2. Germline lookup yields CDR1 SGHRS and CDR2 YFSETQ. CDR3 size: 14 residues. Losses at the gene ends were 0 bases for V and 12 bases for J; bases not matched to a gene: 6.

CDR3 protein: CASKVRENTEAFF. For the CDR3, the DNA is TGTGCCAGCAAGGTCAGGGAGAACACTGAAGCTTTCTTT. The rearrangement links TRBV2 to TRBJ1-1; tentative D call: TRBD1 (5 bases). This CDR3 region has 13 residues. V lost 7 bases, J lost 1 base, and 10 bases lay in between. Germline V gives CDR1 SNHLY, CDR2 FYNNEI.

The V and J genes are TRBV19 and TRBJ2-5, with 7 bases matching TRBD1. The trim removed 1 base at V and 2 bases at J, leaving 4 bases unmatched. Germline V lookup: CDR1 LNHDA, CDR2 SQIVND (reference sequence). The CDR3 extends over 15 amino acids. The CDR3 sequence is CASSIGQGDQETQYF. The CDR3 DNA follows: TGTGCCAGTAGTATAGGGCAGGGGGATCAAGAGACCCAGTACTTC.

The rearrangement joins TRBV11-2 to TRBJ2-5; 10 positions match TRBD2. The V gene's germline CDR1 is SGHAT and CDR2 FQNNGV. With V trimmed by 2 bases and J by 7 bases, 4 bases remained unmatched. The CDR3 covers 14 residues. CDR3 sequence: CASSLLAGEGTQYF. In nucleotides, the CDR3 is TGTGCCAGCAGCTTACTAGCGGGGGAAGGGACCCAGTACTTC.

The chain is built from TRBV7-9 and TRBJ1-1; no firm D call. CDR1 and CDR2 (germline): SEHNR, FQNEAQ (reference sequence). The CDR3 sequence is 13 residues long. The V and J ends lost 3 bases and 3 bases respectively, with 8 bases between them. In DNA, the CDR3 is TGTGCCAGCAGCTTGCTATCCGACACTGAAGCTTTCTTT. It codes for CASSLLSDTEAFF.

V usage is TRBV14 and J usage is TRBJ2-5; TRBD1 is a possible D gene (5 bases). With 1 base removed from V and 5 bases from J, the gap between germline ends came to 14 bases. Germline V lookup: CDR1 SGHDN, CDR2 FVKESK. CDR3 length: 15 residues. This CDR3 reads CASSQAGFVGETQYF. DNA of the CDR3: TGTGCCAGCAGCCAAGCAGGGTTCGTCGGGGAGACCCAGTACTTC.

The CDR3, as DNA: TGTGCCAGCTCACCATCACAGGCAAACACCATATATTTT. Protein: CASSPSQANTIYF. This sequence joins TRBV18 and TRBJ1-3; perhaps TRBD1 as D (5 bases). The CDR3 contains 13 residues. CDR1 is KGHSH, CDR2 LQKENI, per germline. Trimming cost V 2 bases and J 6 bases, with 8 bases left between them.

This rearrangement joins TRBV11-2 to TRBJ2-2, with a tentative D call TRBD1 (8 bases). Germline V CDR1 and CDR2: SGHAT, FQNNGV. Trimming cost V 8 bases and J 1 base, with 14 bases left between them. CDR3 length: 15 residues. DNA of the CDR3: TGTGCCAGCTGGGGGGGGACAGGGAACACCGGGGAGCTGTTTTTT. Its protein product is CASWGGTGNTGELFF.

This chain joins TRBV5-1 and TRBJ1-2; D perhaps matches TRBD1 (5 bases). Germline CDR1 reads SGHRS; CDR2 reads YFSETQ. The CDR3 loop spans 15 amino acids. Between the trimmed V and J ends, which lost 1 base and 2 bases, there was a span of 12 bases. The CDR3 DNA reads as TGCGCCAGCAGCTTGAAGGCGGGGGAGAACTATGGCTACACCTTC. Translated, it gives CASSLKAGENYGYTF.

The V gene is TRBV18, the J gene TRBJ1-6, with D possibly matching TRBD1 (5 bases). Trimming removed 4 bases at V and 7 bases at J, with 11 bases between. The germline CDR1 and CDR2 sequences are KGHSH and LQKENI. CDR3 length: 14 residues. Here the CDR3 reads CASSLQGMNSPLHF. CDR3 in DNA: TGTGCCAGCTCACTCCAGGGTATGAATTCACCCCTCCACTTT.